This T cell receptor beta chain derives from a study of control samples from healthy donors and cancer patients. Clones were sequenced by immunoSEQ multiplex PCR, and TCRdb holds only the in-frame ones, with some missing. The sample yields some 74,000 clones, around nine tenths seen once. V gave up 8 bases and J gave up 5 bases; unmatched junction bases: 7. Germline V gene data show CDR1 as MGHDK and CDR2 as SYGVNS. The CDR3 has 15 residues. What was sequenced was blood. The receptor was derived from a woman aged 50 to 60 in good health. J is TRBJ2-4 and V is TRBV25-1, with TRBD1 matching over 12 bases. The CDR3 sequence is CASPGTGGAENIQYF. In DNA form, the CDR3 reads TGTGCCAGCCCCGGGACAGGGGGCGCGGAAAACATTCAGTACTTC.